What follows are 13 T cell receptor beta chains derived from one specimen sequenced in a study of cytomegalovirus exposure and HLA in healthy donors. The PCR was carried out with 60 Vbeta primers and 13 Jbeta primers. Produced via immunoSEQ multiplex PCR; TCRdb's table is partial and in-frame only. Found here are 100,000 or so clones, under 80% of them singletons; the top ten hold roughly 6%. Source material: PBMCs. The receptor source for this set is a woman aged 25 to 39 in good health and CMV-seronegative.

This chain links TRBV27 with TRBJ2-2; D might be TRBD2 (5 bases). CDR1 and CDR2 (germline): MNHEY, SMNVEV (reference sequence). Trimming cost V 10 bases and J 4 bases, with 19 bases left between them. The CDR3 contains 15 residues. The CDR3 DNA reads TGTGCCACAAAGCCCCCGCTAGCCATCACCGGGGAGCTGTTTTTT. As protein: CATKPPLAITGELFF.

The chain combines TRBV6-5 with TRBJ1-2, with 7 bases matching TRBD1. The CDR3 loop spans 16 amino acids. CDR1 and CDR2 from the germline V gene are MNHEY and SVGAGI. V trimming: 4 bases; J trimming: 4 bases; junction bases outside the gene matches: 12. Here the CDR3 reads CASSSPWRQGLYGYTF. The CDR3 nucleotides read TGTGCCAGCAGTTCTCCCTGGAGACAGGGTCTCTATGGCTACACCTTC.

This clone was picked up a small number of times. The rearrangement uses TRBV10-3 and TRBJ1-4; the match to TRBD1 covers 11 bases. The CDR3 runs 19 residues. The ends lost 3 bases at V and 3 bases at J; junction bases unmatched: 12. Looked up from germline, CDR1 is ENHRY and CDR2 is SYGVKD. The CDR3 protein is CAISDPTIGTGGANEKLFF. CDR3 DNA: TGTGCCATCAGTGACCCGACCATCGGGACAGGGGGAGCTAATGAAAAACTGTTTTTT.

In regard to this clone: Other DNA sequences in this specimen translate into the identical CDR3. The V call is TRBV19, the J call TRBJ1-1; D gene uncertain. V was shortened by 8 bases and J by 0 bases, with 10 bases between the two germline ends. CDR3 size: 13 residues. From germline, CDR1 is LNHDA and CDR2 SQIVND (reference sequence). This CDR3 reads CASGVGVNTEAFF. In nucleotides, the CDR3 is TGTGCCAGTGGGGTCGGGGTGAACACTGAAGCTTTCTTT. Combining the CDR3 with reference TRBV19 and TRBJ1-1 gives the whole variable domain DGGITQSPKYLFRKEGQNVTLSCEQNLNHDAMYWYRQDPGQGLRLIYYSQIVNDFQKGDIAEGYSVSREKKESFPLTVTSAQKNPTAFYLCASGVGVNTEAFFGQGTRLTVV.

This clone was seen a few times. The chain has TRBV15 and TRBJ1-2, with TRBD1 as a possible D gene (5 bases). V lost 2 bases, J lost 2 bases, and 12 bases lay in between. The CDR3 loop spans 15 amino acids. The germline CDR1 and CDR2 sequences are LNHNV and YYDKDF (reference sequence). The CDR3 loop reads CATSRPASGNYGYTF. The CDR3 DNA reads as TGTGCCACCAGCAGACCCGCCTCAGGGAACTATGGCTACACCTTC. The entire variable domain, with the rest obtained from reference TRBV15 and TRBJ1-2, is as follows: DAMVIQNPRYQVTQFGKPVTLSCSQTLNHNVMYWYQQKSSQAPKLLFHYYDKDFNNEADTPDNFQSRRPNTSFCFLDIRSPGLGDTAMYLCATSRPASGNYGYTFGSGTRLTVV.

The V and J genes are TRBV15 and TRBJ1-2; TRBD1 matches 12 bases. CDR1 and CDR2 from the germline V gene are LNHNV and YYDKDF (reference sequence). This CDR3 is built from 16 residues. After removal of 3 bases from V and 6 bases from J, the junction contained 8 bases not matched to a gene. CDR3 DNA sequence: TGTGCCACCAGCAGCTCTCCGGGACAGGGGGCGGATGGCTACACCTTC. Protein product: CATSSSPGQGADGYTF.

The chain combines TRBV7-9 with TRBJ2-7; TRBD2 agrees at 8 bases. Trimming removed 5 bases from V and 0 bases from J; junction bases left unmatched: 6. The CDR3 has 15 amino acids. Germline V gene data show CDR1 as SEHNR and CDR2 as FQNEAQ (reference sequence). CDR3 coding DNA: TGTGCCAGCAGCCCACTCGGGGGGGACTCCTACGAGCAGTACTTC. It translates to CASSPLGGDSYEQYF.

The gene calls are TRBV7-9 and TRBJ2-7; D may be TRBD2 (5 bases). Trimming pared 10 bases from V and 4 bases from J, leaving 8 bases between. The germline gives CDR1 SEHNR, CDR2 FQNEAQ (reference sequence). The CDR3 sequence is 10 residues long. The CDR3 sequence: CATGVYEQYF. Here the CDR3 DNA reads TGTGCCACCGGGGTGTACGAGCAGTACTTC.

The rearrangement links TRBV5-1 to TRBJ2-1, with 8 bases aligning to TRBD2. The CDR3 spans 16 residues. The junction had 3 bases not matched to a gene; V was cut back by 1 base and J by 0 bases. Germline V lookup: CDR1 SGHRS, CDR2 YFSETQ. The CDR3 loop is CASSLPSGSSYNEQFF. The CDR3, as DNA: TGCGCCAGCAGCTTGCCCAGCGGGAGCTCCTACAATGAGCAGTTCTTC.

The chain combines TRBV7-2 with TRBJ2-7, with 9 bases identical to TRBD2. V lost 2 bases to trimming and J lost 0 bases; unmatched junction nucleotides: 5. Germline V gene lookup returns CDR1 SGHTA and CDR2 FQGNSA. The length of the CDR3 is 16 residues. DNA for the CDR3: TGTGCCAGCAGCTTACTTTCTAGCGGGGCCTCCTACGAGCAGTACTTC. The encoded protein is CASSLLSSGASYEQYF.

The chain recombines TRBV15 with TRBJ1-4; D unclear. The CDR3 totals 16 residues. CDR1 is LNHNV, CDR2 YYDKDF, per germline (reference sequence). The V end lost 0 bases, the J end lost 5 bases, and 13 bases lay between the germline ends. CDR3: CATSRDWALGNEKLFF. Here the CDR3 DNA reads TGTGCCACCAGCAGAGATTGGGCCCTTGGGAATGAAAAACTGTTTTTT.

J is TRBJ2-1 and V is TRBV7-2, with TRBD2 matching over 11 bases. This CDR3 has 18 residues. J was trimmed by 7 bases and V by 1 base; bases with no gene match: 12. CDR1 and CDR2 (germline): SGHTA, FQGNSA. CDR3 DNA: TGTGCCAGCAGCTTAGGGGCTAGCGGGAGGAGGTTAGGGAATGAGCAGTTCTTC. Its translation is CASSLGASGRRLGNEQFF.

This clone was detected a few times. CDR3 residues: CASSFPPWTGPGNGYTF. DNA for the CDR3: TGTGCCAGCAGTTTTCCCCCCTGGACAGGCCCGGGAAATGGCTACACCTTC. The chain carries TRBV28 and TRBJ1-2, with 7 bases matching TRBD1. This CDR3 is built from 17 residues. Germline V CDR1 and CDR2: MDHEN, SYDVKM. Trimming cost V 3 bases and J 6 bases; bases outside gene matches: 16.